This T cell receptor beta chain was captured by sequencing in a study of T cells in Graves' hyperthyroidism and ophthalmopathy. Germline V gene lookup returns CDR1 MGHDK and CDR2 SYGVNS. V was trimmed by 8 bases and J by 1 base, leaving 11 bases between them. The CDR3 covers 13 residues. It was RNA transcripts that yielded the amplified TCR beta CDR3 regions. HTBI primers were the set used in a first-round RT-PCR of the TCR CDR3. MiXCR, run by TCRdb on the multiplex PCR reads, gives a single entry per CDR3 protein. The data show roughly 500,000 distinct CDR3 sequences, approximately 44% seen once. Used for diagnoses were clinical symptoms, serum thyroxine and TRAb, thyroid ultrasound and orbital computed tomography.

Sequencing used peripheral blood or thyroid tissue (not recorded which). The chain carries TRBV25-1 and TRBJ1-1, with D hard to call. This sequence originates from an adult woman with Graves' disease, either hyperthyroidism or ophthalmopathy (not recorded which). CDR3 region: CASGDKRNTEAFF. In DNA form, the CDR3 reads TGTGCCAGCGGAGACAAGAGGAACACTGAAGCTTTCTTT.